The 21 T cell receptor beta chains given below trace back to one sample, sequenced in a study of cytomegalovirus exposure and HLA in healthy donors. Primers included in the PCR were 60 Vbeta and 13 Jbeta primers. Some clones are missing from TCRdb's copy, which holds only in-frame ones; the method was immunoSEQ multiplex PCR. Here the sample spans about 43,000 clones, under 70% being singletons. Source material: PBMCs. Every receptor here comes from a man in his sixties in good health and CMV-seropositive.

The chain carries TRBV29-1 and TRBJ2-3, with 12 nucleotides matching TRBD2. This CDR3 is built from 16 residues. Germline CDR1 and CDR2: SQVTM and ANQGSEA. With 2 bases clipped from V and 4 bases from J, the junction kept 7 bases outside the gene matches. Here the CDR3 DNA reads TGCAGCGTTGAAAAAAGACTAGCGGGAGATGCAGATACGCAGTATTTT. Translated: CSVEKRLAGDADTQYF.

This chain links TRBV11-2 with TRBJ2-7; tentative D call: TRBD1 (5 bases). With 1 base removed from V and 6 bases from J, the gap between germline ends came to 7 bases. Germline loops: CDR1 SGHAT, CDR2 FQNNGV. CDR3 length equals 12 residues. DNA for the CDR3: TGTGCCAGCAGCTTAGCTGGGGCCGAGCAGTACTTC. It translates to CASSLAGAEQYF.

The chain recombines TRBV9 with TRBJ1-1; 8 bases map to TRBD1. CDR3 length: 14 amino acids. V gave up 0 bases and J gave up 5 bases; unmatched junction bases: 3. Germline V gene data show CDR1 as SGDLS and CDR2 as YYNGEE. CDR3 amino acids: CASSVGTGRTEAFF. CDR3 bases: TGTGCCAGCAGCGTAGGGACAGGGAGGACTGAAGCTTTCTTT.

The chain links TRBV5-6 to TRBJ1-1; 7 bases are a match to TRBD1. The V and J ends lost 4 bases and 4 bases, in that order; junction bases with no gene match: 13. The CDR3 runs 16 residues. In germline, CDR1 is SGHDT, CDR2 YYEEEE. CDR3: CASSTGQARGVTEAFF. The CDR3 nucleotides read TGTGCCAGCAGCACCGGACAGGCCCGAGGGGTCACTGAAGCTTTCTTT.

This clone was detected a few times. The J gene is TRBJ1-1, the V gene TRBV6-1; perhaps TRBD1 as D (5 bases). Germline loops: CDR1 MNHNS, CDR2 SASEGT. This CDR3 is built from 14 residues. The V gene lost 7 bases and the J gene lost 0 bases, with 12 bases spanning the gap. In DNA form, the CDR3 reads TGTGCCAGCACCTTCAGGACAATGAACACTGAAGCTTTCTTT. Translation gives CASTFRTMNTEAFF.

The CDR3 sequence is CASNFGGAGELFF. CDR3 bases: TGTGCCAGCAATTTCGGGGGTGCCGGGGAGCTGTTTTTT. V and J are TRBV9 and TRBJ2-2; a weak D match, TRBD2 (6 bases). The CDR3 length is 13 residues. V shed 6 bases and J shed 6 bases, with 12 bases lying between them. Germline V lookup: CDR1 SGDLS, CDR2 YYNGEE.

This clone was recorded a few times. This chain links TRBV7-6 with TRBJ2-5; D might be TRBD2 (7 bases). V was cut by 5 bases and J by 1 base, with 17 bases left in between. The CDR3 is 16 residues long. Germline V gene data show CDR1 as SGHVS and CDR2 as FNYEAQ. CDR3 sequence: CASSPGLGGPQETQYF. CDR3 DNA: TGTGCCAGCAGCCCAGGACTAGGGGGGCCCCAAGAGACCCAGTACTTC.

This sequence joins TRBV30 and TRBJ2-1; D possibly corresponds to TRBD2 (5 bases). Germline CDR1 is GTSNPN and CDR2 is SVGIG (reference sequence). The V end lost 0 bases, the J end lost 5 bases, and 11 bases lay between the germline ends. The CDR3 is 14 residues long. The DNA of the CDR3 is TGTGCCTGGAGTGTACTAGGGCGGAACAATGAGCAGTTCTTC. Translating it yields CAWSVLGRNNEQFF.

This clone was seen a handful of times. V gene TRBV7-8 combines with J gene TRBJ1-2, with TRBD1 identical over 7 bases. The CDR3 covers 14 residues. Germline V gene sequence: CDR1 SGHVS, CDR2 FQNEAQ. V lost 5 bases to trimming and J lost 6 bases; unmatched junction nucleotides: 9. The chain's CDR3 is CASSPEGARDGYTF. As DNA, the CDR3 is TGTGCCAGCAGCCCGGAGGGGGCGCGAGATGGCTACACCTTC.

The rearrangement joins TRBV6-5 to TRBJ2-7; D might be TRBD1 (6 bases). This CDR3 is built from 15 residues. Trimming pared 0 bases from V and 6 bases from J, leaving 15 bases between. CDR1 is MNHEY, CDR2 SVGAGI, per germline. This CDR3 is CASSYSTQGGSEQYF. CDR3 nucleotide sequence: TGTGCCAGCAGTTACTCGACACAGGGTGGAAGCGAGCAGTACTTC.

This chain joins TRBV7-2 and TRBJ1-1; tentative D call: TRBD1 (6 bases). CDR1 and CDR2 from the germline V gene are SGHTA and FQGNSA. V gave up 1 base and J gave up 1 base, with 7 bases separating them. This CDR3 spans 14 amino acids. The CDR3 is CASSLGGGNTEAFF. CDR3 DNA sequence: TGTGCCAGCAGCTTAGGAGGGGGGAACACTGAAGCTTTCTTT.

Comment on this clone: Other DNA sequences in the sample encode the same CDR3. The chain joins TRBV7-9 to TRBJ2-7; 7 positions match TRBD1. The length of the CDR3 is 15 residues. The V gene end was trimmed by 0 bases and the J gene end by 2 bases; junction bases not matched to a gene: 4. Germline CDR1 reads SEHNR; CDR2 reads FQNEAQ (reference sequence). The CDR3 sequence: CASSLAGGATYEQYF. In DNA form, the CDR3 reads TGTGCCAGCAGCTTAGCAGGGGGCGCAACCTACGAGCAGTACTTC.

Details on this clone: A read error may account for a junction end that differs from germline. The chain has TRBV4-2 and TRBJ2-7, with D tentatively TRBD1 (6 bases). Germline CDR1 is LGHNA and CDR2 is YNFKEQ. This CDR3 contains 15 residues. CDR3 DNA: TGTGCCAGCAGCCAAGATCTGGGGGCAGACCCTTGGCAGATCTTC. As protein: CASSQDLGADPWQIF.

This clone was seen only a few times. This chain uses TRBV19 with TRBJ1-5, with unresolved D. The germline V gene has CDR1 LNHDA and CDR2 SQIVND (reference sequence). V shed 4 bases and J shed 7 bases, with 23 bases lying between them. The CDR3 is 17 residues long. CDR3 coding DNA: TGTGCCAGTAGTACCGCGGGGAGAGGGCGAATATGGCAGCCCCAGCATTTT. Protein: CASSTAGRGRIWQPQHF. Drawing the rest from reference TRBV19 and TRBJ1-5, the complete variable domain is DGGITQSPKYLFRKEGQNVTLSCEQNLNHDAMYWYRQDPGQGLRLIYYSQIVNDFQKGDIAEGYSVSREKKESFPLTVTSAQKNPTAFYLCASSTAGRGRIWQPQHFGDGTRLSIL.

This clone was counted between two and nine times. The gene calls are TRBV11-3 and TRBJ2-1, with 11 bases aligning to TRBD2. Germline trimming cut 4 bases from V and 9 bases from J; bases unmatched to any gene: 8. From germline, CDR1 is SGHNT and CDR2 YENEEA. This CDR3 comprises 15 residues. CDR3 sequence (DNA): TGTGCCAGCAGCTCACGACTAGCGGGACCCTCTGAGCAGTTCTTC. It translates to CASSSRLAGPSEQFF. Based on the CDR3 plus reference TRBV11-3 and TRBJ2-1, the full variable domain is EAGVVQSPRYKIIEKKQPVAFWCNPISGHNTLYWYLQNLGQGPELLIRYENEEAVDDSQLPKDRFSAERLKGVDSTLKIQPAELGDSAVYLCASSSRLAGPSEQFFGPGTRLTVL.

J is TRBJ1-2 and V is TRBV6-6, with 8 bases fitting TRBD1. Germline V gene lookup returns CDR1 MNHNY and CDR2 SVGAGI (reference sequence). The ends lost 7 bases at V and 0 bases at J; junction bases unmatched: 10. The CDR3 spans 16 residues. CDR3 region: CASTPDRVLSNYGYTF. CDR3 in DNA: TGTGCCAGCACCCCGGACAGGGTCCTTTCTAACTATGGCTACACCTTC.

The chain employs TRBV4-3 and TRBJ1-5; TRBD1 matches at 11 bases. The CDR3 has 18 residues. The V gene's germline CDR1 is LGHNA and CDR2 YSLEER. V trimming: 1 base; J trimming: 2 bases; junction bases outside the gene matches: 7. The DNA for the CDR3 is TGCGCCAGCAGCCAAGCCCGGACAGGGGGCATGGGCAATCAGCCCCAGCATTTT. It codes for CASSQARTGGMGNQPQHF.

This clone was counted once. The chain couples TRBV27 to TRBJ2-7; 7 bases agree with TRBD1. Germline V CDR1 and CDR2: MNHEY, SMNVEV (reference sequence). The CDR3 runs to 17 residues. Unmatched junction bases numbered 11, after V lost 1 base and J lost 2 bases. The CDR3 DNA reads as TGTGCCAGCAGTTTATTAGCAGCGACAGGGCCAACCTACGAGCAGTACTTC. Translating it yields CASSLLAATGPTYEQYF.

This clone was detected a few times. The chain couples TRBV9 to TRBJ2-1, with 9 bases aligning to TRBD2. V trimming: 3 bases; J trimming: 5 bases; junction bases outside the gene matches: 9. This CDR3 region has 16 residues. In germline, CDR1 is SGDLS, CDR2 YYNGEE. The CDR3 here is CASSDRTSATNNEQFF. The CDR3 DNA reads TGTGCCAGCAGCGACCGGACTAGCGCTACGAACAATGAGCAGTTCTTC.

The CDR3 loop reads CASSDLEGTGGGYTF. As DNA, the CDR3 is TGTGCCAGCAGTGACTTGGAGGGCACTGGGGGTGGCTACACCTTC. The chain links TRBV25-1 to TRBJ1-2; a possible D gene is TRBD1 (5 bases). CDR3 length: 15 amino acids. The ends were cut back, 3 bases at V and 7 bases at J, with 18 bases in the middle. Germline lookup yields CDR1 MGHDK and CDR2 SYGVNS.

The CDR3 sequence: CASSPRTANEKLFF. CDR3 nucleotides: TGTGCCAGCAGCCCAAGGACAGCAAATGAAAAACTGTTTTTT. The V gene is TRBV9, the J gene TRBJ1-4, with D possibly being TRBD1 (6 bases). The CDR3 contains 14 residues. V was shortened by 4 bases and J by 5 bases, with 12 bases between the two germline ends. Germline values: CDR1 SGDLS, CDR2 YYNGEE. Full variable domain (rest looked up from reference TRBV9 and TRBJ1-4): DSGVTQTPKHLITATGQRVTLRCSPRSGDLSVYWYQQSLDQGLQFLIQYYNGEERAKGNILERFSAQQFPDLHSELNLSSLELGDSALYFCASSPRTANEKLFFGSGTQLSVL.